This TCR beta chain originates from a study of control samples from healthy donors and cancer patients. Profiled with immunoSEQ multiplex PCR; TCRdb holds only in-frame clones, not every one. The sample has roughly 120,000 clones, over 75% seen once. This CDR3 spans 12 amino acids. From germline, CDR1 is SEHNR and CDR2 FQNEAQ (reference sequence). The V gene lost 1 base and the J gene lost 16 bases, with 14 bases spanning the gap. The chain links TRBV7-9 to TRBJ2-1; either TRBD1 or TRBD2 may supply D (5 bases each). The sequence came from a woman between 50 and 59 years old with colorectal cancer. Sequencing was performed on PBMCs. The CDR3 sequence is CASSLDGTAIFF. The CDR3 DNA follows: TGTGCCAGCAGCTTAGACGGGACCGCTATTTTCTTC. The full variable domain, rest sourced from reference TRBV7-9 and TRBJ2-1, is DTGVSQNPRHKITKRGQNVTFRCDPISEHNRLYWYRQTLGQGPEFLTYFQNEAQLEKSRLLSDRFSAERPKGSFSTLEIQRTEQGDSAMYLCASSLDGTAIFFGPGTRLTVL.